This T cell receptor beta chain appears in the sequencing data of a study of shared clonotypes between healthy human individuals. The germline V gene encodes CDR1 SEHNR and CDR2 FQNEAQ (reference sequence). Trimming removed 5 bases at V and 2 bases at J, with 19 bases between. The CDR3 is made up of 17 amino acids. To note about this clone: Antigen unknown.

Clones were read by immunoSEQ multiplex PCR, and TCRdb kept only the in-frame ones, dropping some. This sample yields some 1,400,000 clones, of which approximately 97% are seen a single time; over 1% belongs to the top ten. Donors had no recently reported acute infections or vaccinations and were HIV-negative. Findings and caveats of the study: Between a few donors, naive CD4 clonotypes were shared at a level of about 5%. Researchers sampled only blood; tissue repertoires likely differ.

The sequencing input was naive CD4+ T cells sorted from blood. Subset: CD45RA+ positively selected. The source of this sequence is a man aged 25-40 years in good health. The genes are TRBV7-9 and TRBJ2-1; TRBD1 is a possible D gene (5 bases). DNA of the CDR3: TGTGCCAGCAGCCCTAGGGGTTCTGGCGTGGCCTACAATGAGCAGTTCTTC. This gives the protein CASSPRGSGVAYNEQFF.